The 9 T cell receptor beta chains reported below all come from one sample, sequenced in a study of identical twins. One entry per CDR3 protein, called by TCRdb with MiXCR from the 5' RACE reads. The data contain 600,000 to 850,000 distinct CDR3 sequences, 18% of them singletons. These data also formed part of another study, on T cells expressing NK-cell markers.

Sequencing was done on a sample of PBMCs. Receptor source: a woman in her late teens or twenties in good health.

This clonotype was counted between two and nine times. This chain uses TRBV11-2 with TRBJ1-1, with D perhaps TRBD1 (6 bases). The germline V gene has CDR1 SGHAT and CDR2 FQNNGV. The CDR3 sequence is 18 residues long. V lost 1 base, J lost 4 bases, and 22 bases lay in between. The CDR3: CASSLGVFGGARGTEAFF. The DNA for the CDR3 is TGTGCCAGCAGCTTAGGTGTCTTCGGGGGGGCCCGTGGCACTGAAGCTTTCTTT.

In this sample, this clonotype is medium-sized (0.01 to 0.1%). This chain joins TRBV20-1 and TRBJ2-5; the D call may be TRBD1 or TRBD2 (5 bases each). CDR1 is DFQATT, CDR2 SNEGSKA, per germline (reference sequence). The CDR3 has 13 amino acids. The V end lost 5 bases, the J end lost 5 bases, and 15 bases lay between the germline ends. CDR3 residues: CSAPAGRVETQYF. In nucleotides, the CDR3 is TGCAGTGCTCCGGCAGGGCGGGTGGAGACCCAGTACTTC.

V and J are TRBV6-1 and TRBJ2-5; 8 nucleotides agree with TRBD2. The CDR3 runs to 17 residues. Trimming cost V 2 bases and J 1 base; bases outside gene matches: 9. The V gene's germline CDR1 is MNHNS and CDR2 SASEGT. CDR3 DNA: TGTGCCAGCAGTGAATACGGGAGGGGAACCCTCCAAGAGACCCAGTACTTC. Its translation: CASSEYGRGTLQETQYF.

In this sample, this clonotype turned up a few times. The chain employs TRBV11-3 and TRBJ2-1; TRBD2 matches 9 bases. V lost 5 bases and J lost 8; bases outside the gene matches: 7. Germline CDR1 is SGHNT and CDR2 is YENEEA. This CDR3 contains 14 residues. The CDR3 here is CASSTAVAGDEQFF. CDR3 DNA sequence: TGTGCCAGCAGCACTGCAGTAGCGGGAGATGAGCAGTTCTTC. Filled out from reference TRBV11-3 and TRBJ2-1, the complete variable domain reads EAGVVQSPRYKIIEKKQPVAFWCNPISGHNTLYWYLQNLGQGPELLIRYENEEAVDDSQLPKDRFSAERLKGVDSTLKIQPAELGDSAVYLCASSTAVAGDEQFFGPGTRLTVL.

The chain employs TRBV20-1 and TRBJ2-3, with TRBD2 matching 13 bases. The CDR3 is 16 residues long. J gave up 4 bases and V 4 bases, and 8 bases lay outside the gene matches. CDR1 is DFQATT, CDR2 SNEGSKA, per germline (reference sequence). This chain's CDR3 is CSAIPRTSGSSDTQYF. Here the CDR3 DNA reads TGCAGTGCTATTCCCAGGACTAGCGGGAGTTCAGATACGCAGTATTTT.

This clonotype was observed a handful of times. The CDR3 loop reads CASSLDGSGVIIGELFF. In nucleotides, the CDR3 is TGTGCCAGCAGCCTAGACGGTAGCGGGGTAATAATCGGGGAGCTGTTTTTT. This chain links TRBV7-8 with TRBJ2-2, with 8 bases that match TRBD2. The CDR3 is 17 residues long. Germline CDR1 and CDR2: SGHVS and FQNEAQ. J was trimmed by 7 bases and V by 5 bases; bases with no gene match: 15.

V usage is TRBV2 and J usage is TRBJ2-3; the D is unclear. V was pared by 6 bases and J by 0 bases, with 10 bases between. Per the germline V gene, CDR1 is SNHLY and CDR2 is FYNNEI. This CDR3 comprises 14 residues. The CDR3 DNA sequence: TGTGCCAGCAGGGAAATGATAAGCACAGATACGCAGTATTTT. Protein product: CASREMISTDTQYF.

This clonotype has only a few counts. The gene calls are TRBV12-3 or TRBV12-4 and TRBJ2-3; tentatively, D is TRBD2 (5 bases). The length of the CDR3 is 12 residues. The V end lost 6 bases, the J end lost 8 bases, and 12 bases lay between the germline ends. CDR3 loop: CASRATRGTQYF. The DNA for the CDR3 is TGTGCCAGCAGGGCTACTAGAGGTACGCAGTATTTT.

The genes are TRBV11-2 and TRBJ2-2; 8 bases map to TRBD2. Germline V lookup: CDR1 SGHAT, CDR2 FQNNGV. V shed 8 bases and J 5 bases; nucleotides not matched to a gene: 16. This CDR3 region has 17 residues. In nucleotides, the CDR3 is TGTGCCAGCGGCCTTGGGGCGAGCGGGAGATCTACCGGGGAGCTGTTTTTT. Translating it yields CASGLGASGRSTGELFF.